The entry below gives a single T cell receptor beta chain sequence along with its context. Its matching antigen is unknown. At one of its ends the junction is not consistent with the germline gene, which may arise from a read error. This sample stems from a study of regulatory T cells in long-lasting Graves disease. Study-wide background: It was over 5 years of antithyroid drugs, with positive TSH receptor antibodies, that meant persistent Graves' disease.

General study findings and limits: The persistent group shared around 2,700 public clonotypes, more than the approximately 930 shared by new patients.

Time point meaning: persistent/refractory GD, antithyroid drugs over 5 years with positive TRAb. Extracted RNA from PBMCs served as the source of the TCR library. The EDTA tubes were filled with 8 to 9.5 milliliters of drawn peripheral blood. CDR3-region Arm-PCR and iRepertoire HTBI primers produced the TCR beta libraries. TCRdb passed the multiplex PCR reads through MiXCR, listing each CDR3 protein once. The table has about 290,000 distinct CDR3 sequences, more than 20% seen once. CDR1 is LGHDT, CDR2 YNNKEL, per germline (reference sequence). This CDR3 region has 20 residues. Sample: peripheral blood mononuclear cells (PBMCs), taken when the disease was refractory, from a patient treated with antithyroid drugs. The chain combines TRBV3-1 with TRBJ2-7; 9 bases match TRBD2. This sequence was found in a female donor with Graves disease. DNA of the CDR3: TGTGCCAGCAGCCAAGTCGGGGGCCTCCTAAGCGGGAGGAGCTCCTACGAGCAGCACTTC. Protein: CASSQVGGLLSGRSSYEQHF.